Listed here is a single TCR beta chain. The antigen remains undetermined. Its ends do not fully match the called genes, so a read error is possible. Sequencing libraries made from TCR beta cDNA carried unique molecular identifiers. TCRdb analysed the PCR reads with MiXCR anew, one entry per CDR3 protein. The sample includes about 460,000 distinct CDR3 sequences, around 40% of them seen just once. The sample comes from a study of post-analysis software for immune sequencing data. Study in general: The disease courses covered relapsing-remitting, secondary progressive and progressive-relapsing multiple sclerosis.

The CDR3 is 17 residues long. Germline V gene lookup returns CDR1 SGHAT and CDR2 FQNNGV. The study, taken as a whole, reports: Five or six TRBV segments were significantly more frequent in patients than in controls. TRBV5-6, TRBV5-1 and TRBV20-1 were among these segments. Normalized Chao1 diversity was significantly reduced in patients versus controls. Samples made in the same batch grouped tightly together by F measure.

The sequencing input was blood. The chain carries TRBV11-2 and TRBJ2-5; 8 nucleotides line up with TRBD2. This sequence was found in a girl aged 10-17 years with multiple sclerosis. The CDR3 bases are TGTGCCAGCAGCTTAACCCGATGGCGGGAGGAACAAGAGACCCGGTACTTC. The encoded protein is CASSLTRWREEQETRYF.